This TCR beta chain derives from a study of neurological immune-mediated disorders. Study-wide findings and caveats: HTLV-1-associated myelopathy had the most TCR clonal expansion, and multiple sclerosis had the least, less than healthy controls.

This CDR3 contains 15 residues. Germline V gene lookup returns CDR1 MDHEN and CDR2 SYDVKM. Trimming took off 6 bases at V and 2 bases at J, with 11 bases between the two ends. Individuals who volunteered at a blood bank located in Maryland, USA, made up the group of healthy controls. Each sorted-subset library came from 1 million CD4+ or CD8+ T cells. This clonotype was counted at least ten times. Its antigen is not known. TCRdb re-called the 5' RACE reads with MiXCR, one entry per CDR3 protein. The sample holds 25,000 to 35,000 distinct CDR3 sequences; 4.5% to 7% are singletons and the top ten take around 2.1%.

The chain combines TRBV28 with TRBJ2-6; D is uncertain. The sample consisted of CD4+ T cells from blood. The origin of this receptor is a woman aged 50 to 65 in good health. CDR3 protein: CASSTPRTGANVLTF. CDR3 nucleotides: TGTGCCAGCAGCACCCCAAGGACTGGGGCCAACGTCCTGACTTTC. The variable domain in full, with the rest retrieved from reference TRBV28 and TRBJ2-6, is DVKVTQSSRYLVKRTGEKVFLECVQDMDHENMFWYRQDPGLGLRLIYFSYDVKMKEKGDIPEGYSVSREKKERFSLILESASTNQTSMYLCASSTPRTGANVLTFGAGSRLTVL.